One and the same sample provided the 23 T cell receptor beta chains below, sequenced in a study of blood T cell repertoires in COVID-19. Assay: immunoSEQ multiplex PCR; the TCRdb copy retains only in-frame clones and omits some. The repertoire holds around 230,000 clones, with around 83% as singletons. The sequencing input was peripheral blood. These receptors all come from a woman aged 45-59 years with acute or convalescent COVID-19.

The gene calls are TRBV5-1 and TRBJ2-3; D uncertain. The CDR3 runs to 12 residues. Germline V gene data show CDR1 as SGHRS and CDR2 as YFSETQ. V was trimmed by 3 bases and J by 4 bases, leaving 6 bases between them. The CDR3 nucleotides read TGCGCCAGCAGCTCCCCCGCAGATACGCAGTATTTT. It is translated as CASSSPADTQYF.

This rearrangement joins TRBV27 to TRBJ1-5; D might be TRBD1 (6 bases). CDR1 MNHEY and CDR2 SMNVEV come from the germline V gene (reference sequence). The CDR3 contains 14 residues. The V end lost 3 bases, the J end lost 5 bases, and 11 bases lay between the germline ends. CDR3 loop: CASSFTGNHQPQHF. The CDR3 nucleotides read TGTGCCAGCAGTTTTACAGGGAACCATCAGCCCCAGCATTTT.

The V gene is TRBV2, the J gene TRBJ1-1; possibly TRBD1 for D (5 bases). Per germline, CDR1 SNHLY and CDR2 FYNNEI. The length of the CDR3 is 13 residues. Trimming stripped 5 bases from V and 0 bases from J, with 7 bases between. CDR3 in amino acids: CASSRDLNTEAFF. In DNA form, the CDR3 reads TGTGCCAGCAGTAGGGACTTGAACACTGAAGCTTTCTTT.

The chain links TRBV19 to TRBJ2-3; 12 bases are a match to TRBD1. Germline CDR1 LNHDA, CDR2 SQIVND (reference sequence). The CDR3 is made up of 16 amino acids. Losses at the gene ends were 3 bases for V and 3 bases for J; bases not matched to a gene: 4. The CDR3 sequence: CASSIGTGGATDTQYF. The CDR3 coding sequence is TGTGCCAGTAGTATCGGGACAGGGGGCGCGACAGATACGCAGTATTTT.

The chain joins TRBV29-1 to TRBJ1-1; 9 nucleotides line up with TRBD1. The CDR3 loop spans 13 amino acids. V was clipped by 4 bases and J by 6 bases; unmatched bases: 6. Germline CDR1 reads SQVTM; CDR2 reads ANQGSEA. The DNA for the CDR3 is TGCAGCGTTGTACCGGGACAGGGAGCTGAAGCTTTCTTT. The encoded protein is CSVVPGQGAEAFF.

Only one count was recorded for this clone. V is TRBV2 and J is TRBJ2-7; possible D gene TRBD1, 6 bases. V was pared by 2 bases and J by 2 bases, with 16 bases between. Germline lookup yields CDR1 SNHLY and CDR2 FYNNEI. This CDR3 is built from 16 residues. CDR3 coding DNA: TGTGCCAGCAGTGAAAGGACTCCAGGGGCCACCTACGAGCAGTACTTC. This codes for CASSERTPGATYEQYF.

This clone was seen just once. The chain couples TRBV5-1 to TRBJ1-3; TRBD1 aligns across 8 bases. V lost 2 bases, J lost 4 bases, and 11 bases stayed unmatched. This CDR3 has 17 residues. Germline values: CDR1 SGHRS, CDR2 YFSETQ. The CDR3 sequence is CASSFGITGTGGNTIYF. CDR3 in DNA: TGCGCCAGCAGCTTCGGGATCACTGGGACAGGAGGAAACACCATATATTTT.

J is TRBJ2-1 and V is TRBV29-1; D uncertain. The CDR3 length is 11 residues. The germline V gene has CDR1 SQVTM and CDR2 ANQGSEA. With 7 bases removed from V and 8 bases from J, the gap between germline ends came to 12 bases. In nucleotides, the CDR3 is TGCAGCGCGACTCGCCGGGATGAGCAGTTCTTC. This encodes CSATRRDEQFF.

CDR3 sequence (DNA): TGCGCCAGCAGTCAATCTAACCCTAGCGGAAATGAGCAGTTCTTC. It encodes CASSQSNPSGNEQFF. The chain couples TRBV23-1 to TRBJ2-1; TRBD2 matches 7 bases. TRBV23-1 is flagged as an ORF with uncertain function. Unmatched junction bases numbered 6, after V lost 0 bases and J lost 7 bases. The CDR3 has 15 amino acids.

This clone was seen only once. This sequence joins TRBV18 and TRBJ2-7; the D gene is possibly TRBD2 (7 bases). Germline-derived CDR1 and CDR2 are KGHSH and LQKENI. V lost 3 bases and J 7 bases, leaving 16 bases between the germline ends. The CDR3 extends over 14 amino acids. DNA of the CDR3: TGTGCCAGCTCACCTGGGGGCTCCGGGGGGGAGCAGTACTTC. It specifies CASSPGGSGGEQYF.

The CDR3 reads CATSEGGIGGVGPQHF. CDR3 in DNA: TGTGCCACCAGTGAGGGGGGAATCGGGGGAGTTGGCCCCCAGCATTTT. V gene TRBV24-1 combines with J gene TRBJ1-5; TRBD1 might be the D (5 bases). With 4 bases removed from V and 10 bases from J, the gap between germline ends came to 22 bases. CDR3 size: 16 residues. Germline CDR1 KGHDR, CDR2 SFDVKD.

This clone was counted a few times. The chain is built from TRBV6-5 and TRBJ2-7; possibly TRBD2 for D (6 bases). Per the germline V gene, CDR1 is MNHEY and CDR2 is SVGAGI. The CDR3 has 15 residues. V was clipped by 6 bases and J by 5 bases, with 20 bases between them. The CDR3 sequence is CASRGQGRGIDEQYF. Here the CDR3 DNA reads TGTGCCAGCAGAGGACAAGGGCGCGGGATAGACGAGCAGTACTTC.

The chain has TRBV6-1 and TRBJ1-2; TRBD1 might be the D (5 bases). Trimming cost V 1 base and J 7 bases, with 13 bases left between them. The CDR3 is 14 residues long. Germline V gene sequence: CDR1 MNHNS, CDR2 SASEGT. The CDR3, as DNA: TGTGCCAGCAGTGAAGGCAGGGCCACGGGTGGCTACACCTTC. Its translation is CASSEGRATGGYTF.

The V call is TRBV19, the J call TRBJ2-7, with D tentatively TRBD2 (5 bases). Looked up from germline, CDR1 is LNHDA and CDR2 is SQIVND (reference sequence). Trimming removed 1 base from V and 2 bases from J, with 12 bases in between. The CDR3 totals 15 residues. The CDR3 region has the DNA TGTGCCAGTAGTATAGTGTGGACTGCTACCTACGAGCAGTACTTC. Its translation is CASSIVWTATYEQYF. The full variable domain, with the rest looked up from reference TRBV19 and TRBJ2-7, is DGGITQSPKYLFRKEGQNVTLSCEQNLNHDAMYWYRQDPGQGLRLIYYSQIVNDFQKGDIAEGYSVSREKKESFPLTVTSAQKNPTAFYLCASSIVWTATYEQYFGPGTRLTVT.

The CDR3: CASTPSGQETQYF. In nucleotides, the CDR3 is TGTGCCAGCACCCCTAGCGGCCAAGAGACCCAGTACTTC. The chain carries TRBV3-1 (or the pseudogene TRBV3-2) and TRBJ2-5, with 7 positions matching TRBD2. Unmatched junction bases numbered 3, after V lost 7 bases and J lost 1 base. In germline, CDR1 is LGHDT, CDR2 YNNKEL (reference sequence). The CDR3 is 13 residues long.

The chain is built from TRBV20-1 and TRBJ1-6; TRBD1 aligns across 7 bases. This CDR3 contains 15 residues. V was clipped by 3 bases and J by 4 bases; unmatched bases: 6. The germline gives CDR1 DFQATT, CDR2 SNEGSKA (reference sequence). The CDR3 DNA reads TGCAGTGCTAGTACGACAGGGCCTTATAATTCACCCCTCCACTTT. Amino acids: CSASTTGPYNSPLHF.

This chain links TRBV19 with TRBJ1-1, with D unclear. V was shortened by 5 bases and J by 11 bases, with 15 bases between the two germline ends. CDR3 size: 12 residues. Germline-derived CDR1 and CDR2 are LNHDA and SQIVND (reference sequence). CDR3 sequence (DNA): TGTGCCAGTAGTCACGGGAGATCGGGCGCTTTCTTT. Its translation is CASSHGRSGAFF.

The V and J genes are TRBV4-1 and TRBJ2-1; D is possibly TRBD2 (5 bases). Germline CDR1 and CDR2: MGHRA and YSYEKL. V lost 0 bases to trimming and J lost 7 bases, with 16 bases between them. There are 16 residues in the CDR3. CDR3 amino acids: CASSQDSGSLSNEQFF. CDR3 bases: TGCGCCAGCAGCCAAGATTCGGGGTCGTTGAGTAATGAGCAGTTCTTC.

The chain uses TRBV7-2 and TRBJ1-3; 8 positions match TRBD1. In germline, CDR1 is SGHTA, CDR2 FQGNSA. The CDR3 length is 13 residues. After removal of 8 bases from V and 2 bases from J, the junction contained 2 bases not matched to a gene. Here the CDR3 reads CASGQGPGNTIYF. In DNA form, the CDR3 reads TGTGCCAGCGGACAGGGTCCTGGAAACACCATATATTTT.

The CDR3 region has the DNA TGTGCCACCAGCTATTTACAGGGGGGGAGATCGGGCGGGGAGCTGTTTTTT. Translated, it gives CATSYLQGGRSGGELFF. This chain joins TRBV15 and TRBJ2-2, with a weak D call TRBD1 (8 bases). The ends were cut back, 5 bases at V and 7 bases at J, with 23 bases in the middle. CDR1 is LNHNV, CDR2 YYDKDF, per germline (reference sequence). The CDR3 has 17 amino acids.

The chain links TRBV28 to TRBJ1-6; D remains unclear. CDR3 size: 14 residues. Germline V gives CDR1 MDHEN, CDR2 SYDVKM. The V and J ends lost 6 bases and 7 bases respectively, with 13 bases between them. CDR3 DNA: TGTGCCAGCAGGAATAATGGCGGGAATTCACCCCTCCACTTT. It codes for CASRNNGGNSPLHF.

The table lists this clone with a few counts. The rearrangement links TRBV10-3 to TRBJ2-1, with 10 bases aligning to TRBD2. J lost 3 bases, V lost 0 bases, and 5 bases had no gene match. Germline V gives CDR1 ENHRY, CDR2 SYGVKD. The CDR3 is 17 residues long. In nucleotides, the CDR3 is TGTGCCATCAGTGAGTCCTCGGGACTAGCGCTCTACAATGAGCAGTTCTTC. This encodes CAISESSGLALYNEQFF.

The rearrangement uses TRBV11-2 and TRBJ2-7, with D tentatively TRBD2 (5 bases). Germline V gene data show CDR1 as SGHAT and CDR2 as FQNNGV. Trimming took off 1 base at V and 1 base at J, with 11 bases between the two ends. This CDR3 is 15 amino acids long. The CDR3 loop is CASSLVPGMSYEQYF. The CDR3 DNA is TGTGCCAGCAGCTTAGTGCCGGGAATGTCCTACGAGCAGTACTTC.